In this sample, the clone carrying this T cell receptor beta chain turned up a few times. Its antigen is as yet unknown. Repertoires were generated with immunoSEQ multiplex PCR, while TCRdb's copy carries only in-frame clones and drops some. Counted here are around 71,000 clones, approximately 94% occurring once; the ten biggest clones make up about 0.56%. This record comes from a study of graft-versus-host responses after intestinal transplantation. Study information: For 3 to 4 years after anti-thymocyte globulin induction, all recipients took tacrolimus and steroids.

CDR1 is MNHEY and CDR2 is SMNVEV in the germline V gene (reference sequence). The CDR3 contains 12 residues. Trimming shortened V by 8 bases and J by 4 bases, and 9 bases separated the two germline ends. Study-wide results and limits: The study associated peak circulating GvH clone levels with early post-transplant HvG declines.

The V gene is TRBV27, the J gene TRBJ1-3; D unresolved. This TCR was sampled from a human donor who received an intestinal transplant. This specimen was unstimulated CD8+ T cells sorted from spleen or lymph node cells, taken before intestinal transplant. The CDR3: CASSLPGNTIYF. The DNA of the CDR3 is TGTGCCAGCTCCCTACCAGGAAACACCATATATTTT.